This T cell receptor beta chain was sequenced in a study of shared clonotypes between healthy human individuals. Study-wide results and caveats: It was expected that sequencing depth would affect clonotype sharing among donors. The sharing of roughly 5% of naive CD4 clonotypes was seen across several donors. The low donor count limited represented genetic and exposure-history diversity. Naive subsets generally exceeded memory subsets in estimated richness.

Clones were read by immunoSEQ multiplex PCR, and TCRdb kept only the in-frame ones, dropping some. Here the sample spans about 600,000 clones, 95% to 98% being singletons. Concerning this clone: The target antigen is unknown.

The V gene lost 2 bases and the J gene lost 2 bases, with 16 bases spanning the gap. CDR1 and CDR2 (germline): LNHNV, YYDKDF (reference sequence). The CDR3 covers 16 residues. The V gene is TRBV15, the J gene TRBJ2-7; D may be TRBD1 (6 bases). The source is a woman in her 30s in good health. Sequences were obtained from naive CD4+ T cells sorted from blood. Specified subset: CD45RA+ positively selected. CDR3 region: CATSRHPGTMAYEQYF. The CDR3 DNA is TGTGCCACCAGCAGACACCCCGGGACAATGGCCTACGAGCAGTACTTC.